This T cell receptor (beta chain) was sequenced in a study of cytomegalovirus exposure and HLA in healthy donors. In the study overall: Most genotyped donors, about four fifths of 300 to 400, had Caucasian-associated genetic ancestry.

In the PCR, 60 Vbeta and 13 Jbeta primers were used. Profiled with immunoSEQ multiplex PCR; TCRdb holds only in-frame clones, not every one. Found here are 160,000 or so clones, about 72% of them singletons; the top ten hold 2% to 3%. This CDR3 comprises 15 residues. V shed 1 base, J shed 1 base, and the junction held 2 bases outside the gene matches. In germline, CDR1 is SEHNR, CDR2 FQNEAQ (reference sequence). This clone was detected only a few times. The chain uses TRBV7-9 and TRBJ1-1; TRBD1 matches 8 bases. Material: PBMCs. The receptor was derived from a human donor in good health. The CDR3 DNA reads TGTGCCAGCAGCTTAGGGGGGACAGGGAACACTGAAGCTTTCTTT. Translated, it gives CASSLGGTGNTEAFF.